This T cell receptor beta chain stems from a study of T cells in localized non-small cell lung cancer. Study-wide results and caveats: Measurement of T cell clonality placed uninvolved adjacent lung highest, above the level in tumor.

The CDR3 totals 16 residues. The germline CDR1 and CDR2 sequences are SGHDN and FVKESK. Trimming at V came to 4 bases and at J to 0 bases, leaving 6 bases not matched to a gene. Sequenced by immunoSEQ multiplex PCR; TCRdb stores in-frame clones only, minus some. In the table there are some 2,200 clones, 35% to 40% of which are singletons. As for this clone: Its antigen remains unknown.

The TCR was taken from a female donor of 60 years or more with stage I lung adenocarcinoma. The chain combines TRBV14 with TRBJ1-2; TRBD1 matches 9 bases. The input for sequencing was lung tumor tissue, taken before any cancer treatment. Here the CDR3 reads CASSPPGTGPNYGYTF. In DNA form, the CDR3 reads TGTGCCAGCAGCCCTCCTGGGACAGGGCCTAACTATGGCTACACCTTC.